A selection of T cell receptor beta chains follows, all from one sample in a study of OX40 agonist ivuxolimab in advanced cancers. Assay used: immunoSEQ multiplex PCR; TCRdb lists only in-frame clones, some missing. Here the sample spans about 61,000 clones, about nine tenths being singletons. The sample in question was CD4+ or CD8+ T cells sorted from blood, obtained in a trial of the OX40 agonist ivuxolimab. All receptors come from an adult with an advanced solid tumor such as melanoma, head and neck, liver or kidney cancer. Each CDR3 is given with its conserved first and last residue. A D gene is named only where the DNA matches it firmly. Some rows have no size entry. The others give once, few or many, or a class for an expanded clone.

clone size	V gene	D gene	J gene	CDR3 protein	CDR3 DNA
-	TRBV6-1	-	TRBJ2-7	CASSLGPNYEQYF	TGTGCCAGCAGTCTCGGACCCAATTACGAGCAGTACTTC
-	TRBV6-5	-	TRBJ1-2	CASRGGYGYTF	TGTGCCAGCAGAGGGGGCTATGGCTACACCTTC
few	TRBV7-3	-	TRBJ2-7	CASVGAYVQYF	TGTGCCAGCGTTGGGGCCTACGTGCAGTACTTC
-	TRBV7-3	TRBD1	TRBJ2-1	CASGQGPYNEQFF	TGTGCCAGCGGACAGGGCCCCTACAATGAGCAGTTCTTC
-	TRBV6-5	TRBD2	TRBJ2-2	CASSYGRELGELFF	TGTGCCAGCAGTTATGGGCGGGAGCTCGGGGAGCTGTTTTTT
-	TRBV11-2	TRBD2	TRBJ2-3	CASSLDPSGMSTDTQYF	TGTGCCAGCAGCTTAGATCCTAGCGGGATGAGCACAGATACGCAGTATTTT
-	TRBV28	-	TRBJ1-2	CASRYSMRSGYTF	TGTGCCAGCAGATACTCAATGAGAAGTGGCTACACCTTC
-	TRBV2	-	TRBJ1-5	CASSSGTKGNQPQHF	TGTGCCAGCAGTTCCGGGACAAAAGGCAATCAGCCCCAGCATTTT
-	TRBV2	-	TRBJ1-2	CASSDVGNYGYTF	TGTGCCAGCAGTGATGTTGGAAACTATGGCTACACCTTC
few	TRBV5-7	-	TRBJ2-5	CASSLVARQGGFCETQYF	TGTGCCAGCAGCTTGGTTGCGAGACAAGGCGGGTTCTGCGAGACCCAGTACTTC
-	TRBV6-6	TRBD1	TRBJ2-7	CASSSAGQGAYEQYF	TGTGCCAGCAGCTCTGCGGGACAGGGGGCCTACGAGCAGTACTTC
-	TRBV7-2	TRBD1	TRBJ1-4	CASSLSGTVDEKLFF	TGTGCCAGCAGCTTATCCGGGACAGTCGATGAAAAACTGTTTTTT
-	TRBV27	-	TRBJ1-5	CASTLIGSSNQPQHF	TGTGCCAGCACCCTTATTGGGTCGAGCAATCAGCCCCAGCATTTT
-	TRBV28	-	TRBJ1-3	CASQLPGNTIYF	TGTGCCAGCCAACTTCCGGGAAACACCATATATTTT
-	TRBV6-5	-	TRBJ1-2	CASSYGRERPWGGYTF	TGTGCCAGCAGTTACGGCAGGGAAAGGCCTTGGGGGGGCTACACCTTC